This entry lists 16 T cell receptor beta chains sequenced from one sample in a study of T cell responses to AZD1222 COVID-19 vaccine (dated by TCRdb to 2020 to 2022). The time point label here, explained by the study, means: baseline before first vaccination. The library was generated by the immunoSEQ multiplex PCR assay. In TCRdb, the immuneACCESS table is reduced to in-frame sequences with V and J assigned. These tables do not hold every clone; where another copy was compared, an unresolved V gene accounts for under half, and the others remain unexplained. In all, the sample holds around 140,000 clones, and around 90% of those were seen once. The ten largest clones capture around 1.5% of the sample. Sample: peripheral blood, taken on day 0 of AZD1222 vaccination. The receptor source for this set is an adult in good health.

V and J are TRBV18 and TRBJ2-1, with D hard to call. The CDR3 consists of 12 residues. The germline gives CDR1 KGHSH, CDR2 LQKENI. Trimming cost V 5 bases and J 12 bases, with 14 bases left between them. In nucleotides, the CDR3 is TGTGCCAGCTCAGCTACTCCGTTTTGGCAGTTCTTC. Its translation: CASSATPFWQFF. The whole variable domain, filled in from reference TRBV18 and TRBJ2-1, reads NAGVMQNPRHLVRRRGQEARLRCSPMKGHSHVYWYRQLPEEGLKFMVYLQKENIIDESGMPKERFSAEFPKEGPSILRIQQVVRGDSAAYFCASSATPFWQFFGPGTRLTVL.

The chain uses TRBV18 and TRBJ1-1, with D possibly TRBD1 on 5 matching bases. CDR3 size: 15 residues. The germline V gene has CDR1 KGHSH and CDR2 LQKENI. Trimming took off 4 bases at V and 1 base at J, with 13 bases between the two ends. The CDR3 spells CASSLYGTANTEAFF. CDR3 in DNA: TGTGCCAGCTCACTTTACGGGACGGCGAACACTGAAGCTTTCTTT.

This rearrangement joins TRBV4-2 to TRBJ2-1; 8 bases are shared with TRBD2. CDR1 is LGHNA and CDR2 is YNFKEQ in the germline V gene. The CDR3 length is 15 residues. Trimming at V came to 5 bases and at J to 4 bases, leaving 7 bases not matched to a gene. The CDR3 protein is CASSFLAGPYNEQFF. CDR3 nucleotide sequence: TGTGCCAGCAGCTTCCTAGCGGGCCCATACAATGAGCAGTTCTTC.

This chain links TRBV6-5 with TRBJ2-2; D possibly corresponds to TRBD2 (5 bases). V lost 5 bases to trimming and J lost 6 bases, with 16 bases between them. The CDR3 is 15 amino acids. The germline V gene has CDR1 MNHEY and CDR2 SVGAGI. This CDR3 is CASSKWGVSAGELFF. DNA for the CDR3: TGTGCCAGCAGTAAATGGGGAGTTAGCGCCGGGGAGCTGTTTTTT.

V gene TRBV4-2 combines with J gene TRBJ1-2, with D possibly being TRBD1 (5 bases). This CDR3 spans 15 amino acids. Trimming stripped 1 base from V and 6 bases from J, with 15 bases between. CDR1 and CDR2 (germline): LGHNA, YNFKEQ. The CDR3 loop reads CASSQGTRERDGYTF. The CDR3 DNA reads as TGTGCCAGCAGCCAAGGAACCAGGGAGAGAGATGGCTACACCTTC.

V gene TRBV9 combines with J gene TRBJ2-1; D is possibly TRBD1 (6 bases). Deletions cut 0 bases from V and 7 bases from J, with 20 bases between. CDR3 length: 17 amino acids. The germline V gene has CDR1 SGDLS and CDR2 YYNGEE. Written as DNA, the CDR3 is TGTGCCAGCAGCGTAGGCAACCCCAGGGACACTCTAAATGAGCAGTTCTTC. Protein: CASSVGNPRDTLNEQFF.

The V and J genes are TRBV16 and TRBJ1-5, with 9 bases matching TRBD1. J lost 6 bases, V lost 0 bases, and 6 bases had no gene match. The germline gives CDR1 KGHSY, CDR2 FQNENV. This CDR3 comprises 16 residues. For the CDR3, the DNA is TGTGCCAGCAGCCAATCGCTTACAGGGGGCGGTCAGCCCCAGCATTTT. It specifies CASSQSLTGGGQPQHF.

The rearrangement joins TRBV6-2 or TRBV6-3 to TRBJ2-7, with 9 bases that match TRBD2. V was clipped by 2 bases and J by 5 bases; unmatched bases: 4. The germline V gene encodes CDR1 MNHEY and CDR2 SVGEGT. This CDR3 is 14 amino acids long. The CDR3 protein is CASSYGVAGDEQYF. The CDR3 DNA sequence: TGTGCCAGCAGTTACGGGGTAGCGGGAGACGAGCAGTACTTC.

V is TRBV7-9 and J is TRBJ2-3; D is undetermined. Germline V gives CDR1 SEHNR, CDR2 FQNEAQ (reference sequence). V lost 5 bases and J lost 5, with 5 bases in between. The CDR3 has 11 amino acids. The DNA of the CDR3 is TGTGCCAGCAGCCACGGAGATACGCAGTATTTT. Protein product: CASSHGDTQYF.

The chain employs TRBV6-1 and TRBJ2-7; no clear D gene. CDR3 size: 12 residues. In germline, CDR1 is MNHNS, CDR2 SASEGT. Trimming shortened V by 1 base and J by 7 bases, and 8 bases separated the two germline ends. CDR3 sequence: CASSEVENEQYF. The CDR3, as DNA: TGTGCCAGCAGTGAAGTAGAAAATGAGCAGTACTTC.

V and J are TRBV5-1 and TRBJ1-4; tentative D call: TRBD1 (6 bases). V lost 3 bases and J lost 8, with 14 bases in between. Germline CDR1 SGHRS, CDR2 YFSETQ. This CDR3 has 14 residues. The CDR3 region has the DNA TGCGCCAGCAGCTCACAGGGAGGAGGCGAAAAACTGTTTTTT. It specifies CASSSQGGGEKLFF.

This sequence joins TRBV7-3 and TRBJ2-3, with a possible D match to TRBD2 (6 bases). There are 13 residues in the CDR3. The V end lost 6 bases, the J end lost 4 bases, and 11 bases lay between the germline ends. Looked up from germline, CDR1 is SGHTA and CDR2 is FQGTGA. In DNA, the CDR3 is TGTGCCAGCAGGACCTCGGGAGCAGATACGCAGTATTTT. Translation: CASRTSGADTQYF.

The sample holds one count of this clone. DNA of the CDR3: TGTGCCAGCAGCTTAACCCGGAACGGTTCACCCCTCCACTTT. The encoded protein is CASSLTRNGSPLHF. This sequence joins TRBV7-3 and TRBJ1-6; D is ambiguous. CDR1 is SGHTA, CDR2 FQGTGA, per germline. The CDR3 consists of 14 residues. Trimming removed 0 bases at V and 9 bases at J, with 9 bases between.

The chain joins TRBV7-9 to TRBJ2-1, with 11 bases aligning to TRBD1. The CDR3 sequence is 16 residues long. V trimming: 5 bases; J trimming: 5 bases; junction bases outside the gene matches: 8. Germline CDR1 and CDR2: SEHNR and FQNEAQ (reference sequence). CDR3 sequence: CASSPPWGQGDNEQFF. CDR3 in DNA: TGTGCCAGCAGCCCCCCTTGGGGACAGGGGGACAATGAGCAGTTCTTC.

The V gene is TRBV18, the J gene TRBJ1-2, with D tentatively TRBD1 (6 bases). V was trimmed by 4 bases and J by 5 bases, leaving 14 bases between them. CDR3 length equals 14 residues. Germline V lookup: CDR1 KGHSH, CDR2 LQKENI. CDR3 in DNA: TGTGCCAGCTCACTAGAGACAGGAGGGTATGGCTACACCTTC. Translating it yields CASSLETGGYGYTF.

V and J are TRBV6-4 and TRBJ2-1, with D possibly called TRBD1 or TRBD2 (5 bases each). The germline V gene encodes CDR1 MRHNA and CDR2 SNTAGT. The ends were cut back, 0 bases at V and 1 base at J, with 10 bases in the middle. CDR3 length: 16 residues. In DNA, the CDR3 is TGTGCCAGCAGTGACTCGAAGAGGGGTTCCTACAATGAGCAGTTCTTC. Encoded protein: CASSDSKRGSYNEQFF.